This T cell receptor beta chain was sequenced during a study of T cell clones after liver transplantation. Study as a whole: Tolerance: complete withdrawal held at least one year, liver enzymes staying within twice normal.

This clone has just a few counts. Its target is unknown. Study findings and constraints: Graft donor-reactive T cells possibly entered the graft instead of undergoing deletion. Conclusions were preliminary, with small, heterogeneous patient groups.

V dropped 4 bases and J dropped 8; count of bases not matched to a gene: 19. This CDR3 comprises 20 residues. CDR1 and CDR2 from the germline V gene are WSHSY and SAAADI. Assay: immunoSEQ multiplex PCR; the TCRdb copy retains only in-frame clones and omits some. The sample lists some 60,000 clones; around two thirds were seen once. The chain couples TRBV10-2 to TRBJ2-1, with 14 bases lining up with TRBD2. Sample: CD4+ T cells from blood, taken at the approximately 16-month timepoint. The sequence was obtained from a human patient who received a liver transplant. Certain T cells may be donor cells from the graft. CDR3 bases: TGCGCCAGCAGTGGATTCGGGACTAGCGGGAGAAGGGCTTTCCCCGATGAGCAGTTCTTC. Amino acid sequence: CASSGFGTSGRRAFPDEQFF.